The 27 T cell receptor beta chains below come from one sample, sequenced in a study of blood T cell repertoires in COVID-19 (TCRdb year 2020). The library was made by the immunoSEQ multiplex PCR assay. This is the immuneACCESS table as TCRdb keeps it, with only in-frame sequences that have V and J called. A part of the clones is gone; compared with another copy, unresolved V genes explain less than half, and the rest is unexplained. The sample records under 150,000 clones, less than 90% of which are singletons. Roughly 2.2% of the sample comes from the top ten. Sequenced: PBMCs or T cells enriched from blood (not recorded which). These receptors were obtained from a woman aged 45-60 years who had recovered from COVID-19.

The chain carries TRBV7-2 and TRBJ1-2; the D is unclear. Germline V gene lookup returns CDR1 SGHTA and CDR2 FQGNSA. V lost 10 bases, J lost 1 base, and 16 bases lay in between. The CDR3 spans 14 residues. The CDR3 here is CAITPPGINYGYTF. The CDR3 DNA reads TGTGCCATCACCCCCCCAGGTATTAACTATGGCTACACCTTC.

This chain uses TRBV11-2 with TRBJ2-1, with TRBD2 matching over 11 bases. The trim removed 4 bases at V and 5 bases at J, leaving 4 bases unmatched. CDR1 and CDR2 from the germline V gene are SGHAT and FQNNGV. CDR3 length equals 15 residues. CDR3 in DNA: TGTGCCAGCAGCTCTATAGCGGGGGGGAACAATGAGCAGTTCTTC. The encoded protein is CASSSIAGGNNEQFF.

This clone was observed once. The chain has TRBV7-2 and TRBJ2-5, with 7 nucleotides matching TRBD1. The V segment lost 5 bases and the J segment 7 bases; nucleotides outside the gene matches: 7. The CDR3 loop spans 13 amino acids. In germline, CDR1 is SGHTA, CDR2 FQGNSA. DNA of the CDR3: TGTGCCAGCAGCGCCGGACAGGTGAGGACCCAGTACTTC. Translated, it gives CASSAGQVRTQYF.

The chain joins TRBV20-1 to TRBJ1-4, with a weak D call TRBD1 (6 bases). Germline V gene lookup returns CDR1 DFQATT and CDR2 SNEGSKA (reference sequence). The CDR3 is 11 residues long. Trimming left V 3 bases short and J 14 bases short, with 13 bases between. The CDR3 protein is CSARSRDTLFF. The CDR3 bases are TGCAGTGCTAGGTCCCGGGACACTCTGTTTTTT.

The V and J genes are TRBV27 and TRBJ1-1, with D perhaps matching TRBD1 (6 bases). CDR1 is MNHEY, CDR2 SMNVEV, per germline (reference sequence). This CDR3 has 15 amino acids. The V end lost 5 bases, the J end lost 5 bases, and 18 bases lay between the germline ends. The CDR3 DNA follows: TGTGCCAGCAGTGGGACATCCCTGACCGGGACTGAAGCTTTCTTT. Translated: CASSGTSLTGTEAFF.

The gene calls are TRBV9 and TRBJ2-1; 7 bases match TRBD1. This CDR3 contains 15 residues. V was clipped by 3 bases and J by 0 bases; unmatched bases: 3. CDR1 and CDR2 (germline): SGDLS, YYNGEE. CDR3 coding DNA: TGTGCCAGCAGCGCCAGGGGGAGCTCCTACAATGAGCAGTTCTTC. This translates into CASSARGSSYNEQFF.

The rearrangement links TRBV5-1 to TRBJ2-2; 9 bases agree with TRBD2. The germline V gene has CDR1 SGHRS and CDR2 YFSETQ. V was clipped by 0 bases and J by 5 bases; unmatched bases: 8. The CDR3 covers 17 residues. Here the CDR3 DNA reads TGCGCCAGCAGCTTGGCCCTAGCGGGGACTACGACCGGGGAGCTGTTTTTT. Its protein is CASSLALAGTTTGELFF. Full variable domain (remainder filled in from reference TRBV5-1 and TRBJ2-2): KAGVTQTPRYLIKTRGQQVTLSCSPISGHRSVSWYQQTPGQGLQFLFEYFSETQRNKGNFPGRFSGRQFSNSRSEMNVSTLELGDSALYLCASSLALAGTTTGELFFGEGSRLTVL.

In its sample, this clone was seen a few times. The rearrangement joins TRBV27 to TRBJ2-7, with D possibly TRBD2 on 6 matching bases. The CDR3 has 16 residues. Germline loops: CDR1 MNHEY, CDR2 SMNVEV (reference sequence). V was trimmed by 6 bases and J by 2 bases, leaving 20 bases between them. CDR3: CASRDLWGETTYEQYF. CDR3 bases: TGTGCCAGCAGGGACCTGTGGGGGGAAACCACCTACGAGCAGTACTTC.

V is TRBV5-4 and J is TRBJ1-1; D is unclear. The CDR3 loop spans 14 amino acids. Germline-derived CDR1 and CDR2 are SGHNT and YYREEE (reference sequence). Between the trimmed V and J ends, which lost 4 bases and 5 bases, there was a span of 15 bases. Written as DNA, the CDR3 is TGTGCCAGCAGCCCCGAAGTGGCTTATACTGAAGCTTTCTTT. This codes for CASSPEVAYTEAFF.

This clone was seen once. The gene calls are TRBV11-3 and TRBJ2-5; unclear D gene. CDR3 length: 14 amino acids. V was trimmed by 5 bases and J by 7 bases, leaving 17 bases between them. Germline V CDR1 and CDR2: SGHNT, YENEEA. In nucleotides, the CDR3 is TGTGCCAGCAGCCTTTTCGACTCCGAAGGGACCCAGTACTTC. It encodes CASSLFDSEGTQYF.

This chain connects TRBV19 to TRBJ2-1; 13 bases line up with TRBD2. With 4 bases clipped from V and 4 bases from J, the junction kept 4 bases outside the gene matches. Germline CDR1 reads LNHDA; CDR2 reads SQIVND (reference sequence). CDR3 length: 16 residues. Here the CDR3 reads CASSTGLAGAYNEQFF. The DNA of the CDR3 is TGTGCCAGTAGTACTGGACTAGCGGGGGCATACAATGAGCAGTTCTTC. The whole variable domain, filled in from reference TRBV19 and TRBJ2-1, reads DGGITQSPKYLFRKEGQNVTLSCEQNLNHDAMYWYRQDPGQGLRLIYYSQIVNDFQKGDIAEGYSVSREKKESFPLTVTSAQKNPTAFYLCASSTGLAGAYNEQFFGPGTRLTVL.

The rearrangement joins TRBV9 to TRBJ2-7; 7 bases fit TRBD1. The CDR3 covers 14 residues. The ends lost 2 bases at V and 7 bases at J; junction bases unmatched: 9. Per the germline V gene, CDR1 is SGDLS and CDR2 is YYNGEE. For the CDR3, the DNA is TGTGCCAGCAGCGTTTTCCCCGCGACAGGGGAGCAGTACTTC. Protein: CASSVFPATGEQYF.

There are a few counts of this clone. V usage is TRBV27 and J usage is TRBJ1-6; tentative D call: TRBD1 (5 bases). V lost 3 bases, J lost 9 bases, and 12 bases lay in between. Germline CDR1 MNHEY, CDR2 SMNVEV (reference sequence). The CDR3 is made up of 14 amino acids. The CDR3 DNA follows: TGTGCCAGCAGTTTCTCAGGGCGGGGTTCACCCCTCCACTTT. Translating gives CASSFSGRGSPLHF.

CDR3 bases: TGTGCCAGCAGTCCGAGCTGGACAAACTACGAGCAGTACTTC. It encodes CASSPSWTNYEQYF. V gene TRBV6-5 combines with J gene TRBJ2-7, with D possibly matching TRBD1 (5 bases). Germline values: CDR1 MNHEY, CDR2 SVGAGI. Trimming took 5 bases from V and 3 from J, leaving 14 bases between them. This CDR3 is built from 14 residues.

The genes are TRBV11-3 and TRBJ2-1; 9 bases match TRBD1. After removal of 6 bases from V and 8 bases from J, the junction contained 11 bases not matched to a gene. Germline loops: CDR1 SGHNT, CDR2 YENEEA. The CDR3 is 15 amino acids. Here the CDR3 DNA reads TGTGCCAGCAGTCATCTCGGGACAGGGTACGATGAGCAGTTCTTC. Its protein is CASSHLGTGYDEQFF.

The CDR3 DNA sequence: TGTGCCAGTAGTATAGATCGACCTCTTGGCGGCGGCTACACCTTC. Translation: CASSIDRPLGGGYTF. V gene TRBV19 combines with J gene TRBJ1-2, with no clear D. CDR1 LNHDA and CDR2 SQIVND come from the germline V gene (reference sequence). The CDR3 consists of 15 residues. Trimming left V 0 bases short and J 8 bases short, with 16 bases between.

The genes are TRBV6-2 or TRBV6-3 and TRBJ1-1; a weak D match, TRBD1 (5 bases). The V and J ends lost 0 bases and 3 bases respectively, with 17 bases between them. There are 17 residues in the CDR3. CDR1 and CDR2 (germline): MNHEY, SVGEGT. CDR3 in amino acids: CASSYSIRAGDYTEAFF. CDR3 nucleotide sequence: TGTGCCAGCAGTTACTCGATCAGGGCCGGGGACTACACTGAAGCTTTCTTT.

CDR3 sequence reads: CATSSGGYEQYF. CDR3 DNA sequence: TGTGCCACCTCTAGCGGGGGCTACGAGCAGTACTTC. This chain links TRBV6-6 with TRBJ2-7, with 10 bases identical to TRBD2. Germline CDR1 is MNHNY and CDR2 is SVGAGI (reference sequence). This CDR3 is 12 amino acids long. V lost 10 bases and J lost 3; bases outside the gene matches: 3.

The chain has TRBV29-1 and TRBJ2-7; weak D call: TRBD2 (5 bases). Trimming shortened V by 0 bases and J by 6 bases, and 15 bases separated the two germline ends. In germline, CDR1 is SQVTM, CDR2 ANQGSEA. The CDR3 has 14 residues. CDR3 coding DNA: TGCAGCGTTGAAGAAACAACCTCCGGAGGCGAGCAGTACTTC. This encodes CSVEETTSGGEQYF.

V is TRBV9 and J is TRBJ1-6, with D perhaps matching TRBD1 (6 bases). This CDR3 has 15 amino acids. V lost 0 bases to trimming and J lost 6 bases, with 10 bases between them. Germline CDR1 is SGDLS and CDR2 is YYNGEE. The CDR3 spells CASSVVGGLNSPLHF. Here the CDR3 DNA reads TGTGCCAGCAGCGTAGTGGGGGGGCTTAATTCACCCCTCCACTTT.

The chain recombines TRBV18 with TRBJ1-2; 8 nucleotides align to TRBD1. The CDR3 is 16 residues long. The V gene's germline CDR1 is KGHSH and CDR2 LQKENI. V shed 3 bases and J 5 bases; nucleotides not matched to a gene: 11. The CDR3: CASSPDPSGGVYGYTF. The CDR3 nucleotides are TGTGCCAGCTCACCGGACCCCTCAGGGGGCGTTTATGGCTACACCTTC. Filled out from reference TRBV18 and TRBJ1-2, the complete variable domain reads NAGVMQNPRHLVRRRGQEARLRCSPMKGHSHVYWYRQLPEEGLKFMVYLQKENIIDESGMPKERFSAEFPKEGPSILRIQQVVRGDSAAYFCASSPDPSGGVYGYTFGSGTRLTVV.

A single count supports this clone. The chain recombines TRBV6-5 with TRBJ2-7; 9 bases match TRBD1. The germline CDR1 and CDR2 sequences are MNHEY and SVGAGI. CDR3 length equals 15 residues. V gave up 0 bases and J gave up 5 bases; unmatched junction bases: 5. Here the CDR3 DNA reads TGTGCCAGCAGTTACTCAAGGACAGGGGTAAACGAGCAGTACTTC. It translates to CASSYSRTGVNEQYF.

This clone was observed a handful of times. This chain joins TRBV6-5 and TRBJ2-3; D might be TRBD2 (6 bases). Deletions cut 7 bases from V and 3 bases from J, with 17 bases between. The germline V gene has CDR1 MNHEY and CDR2 SVGAGI. The CDR3 contains 15 residues. The CDR3 sequence is CASTPGAGRTDTQYF. In DNA form, the CDR3 reads TGTGCCAGCACCCCCGGCGCGGGGAGGACAGATACGCAGTATTTT.

This clone was observed a handful of times. The chain has TRBV5-6 and TRBJ2-7; the D gene is possibly TRBD2 (7 bases). Per the germline V gene, CDR1 is SGHDT and CDR2 is YYEEEE. The V end was cut by 4 bases, the J end by 3 bases, with 14 bases between. The CDR3 loop spans 14 amino acids. The CDR3 sequence: CASSLGGLDYEQYF. In DNA, the CDR3 is TGTGCCAGCAGCCTCGGGGGGCTCGACTACGAGCAGTACTTC.

The genes are TRBV27 and TRBJ2-2, with D unclear. The germline V gene has CDR1 MNHEY and CDR2 SMNVEV (reference sequence). V lost 3 bases and J lost 4, with 6 bases in between. The CDR3 runs to 13 residues. The CDR3 sequence is CASSLWATGELFF. The CDR3 coding sequence is TGTGCCAGCAGTTTGTGGGCCACCGGGGAGCTGTTTTTT.

Points on this clone: One end of the junction does not line up with germline, which may come from a read error. The CDR3 region has the DNA TGTGCTAGCAGCCCAGCGGGGACGGCAAGCTCTGGAAACACCATATATTTT. The encoded protein is CASSPAGTASSGNTIYF. V and J are TRBV7-7 and TRBJ1-3; a possible D gene is TRBD1 (5 bases). This CDR3 has 17 residues. The germline CDR1 and CDR2 sequences are SSHAT and FNYEAQ (reference sequence).

The chain uses TRBV5-1 and TRBJ2-7; D is ambiguous. Germline CDR1 and CDR2: SGHRS and YFSETQ. The CDR3 totals 14 residues. The V end was cut by 1 base, the J end by 5 bases, with 13 bases between. The CDR3 here is CASSLSPVLDEQYF. The CDR3, as DNA: TGCGCCAGCAGCTTGTCTCCCGTACTCGACGAGCAGTACTTC.